This T cell receptor beta chain was recovered during a study of shared clonotypes between healthy human individuals. Overall study findings and caveats: Only blood was sampled, and tissue TCR repertoires likely differ from blood ones. Clonotypes which were not shared had lower generation probabilities than clonotypes that all four donors shared.

Method: immunoSEQ multiplex PCR; TCRdb's copy keeps in-frame clones and lacks some. The sample yields approximately 500,000 clones, 90% to 96% seen once. This clone was detected once. Its antigen is unidentified. Germline lookup yields CDR1 SGHRS and CDR2 YFSETQ. Trimming removed 1 base from V and 1 base from J; junction bases left unmatched: 11. CDR3 length equals 18 residues. CD4+ cells underwent separation, giving CD45RA+ naive and CD45RA-negative memory subsets. The rearrangement joins TRBV5-1 to TRBJ2-1; 7 nucleotides line up with TRBD2. This TCR came from a woman aged 25 to 45 in good health. The sequenced material came from naive CD4+ T cells sorted from blood. Subset denoted: CD45RA+ positively selected. The CDR3 DNA sequence: TGCGCCAGCAGCTTGTCTCTCCGGCTAGCGGAATCCTACAATGAGCAGTTCTTC. Translated, it gives CASSLSLRLAESYNEQFF.